One sample yielded the 9 T cell receptor beta chains listed below, sequenced in a study of Ad26.COV2.S vaccination and SARS-CoV-2 variants. TCRdb's copy holds only in-frame clones and misses some; the assay was immunoSEQ multiplex PCR. The sample yields around 450,000 clones, roughly 89% seen once. The treatment denotes: some 20 received Ad26.COV2.S at low or high dose, single or two shots; roughly 5 received placebo; per-sample allocation not given. Collection of the samples took place on day 63 after the first injection of vaccine or placebo. Sequenced material: peripheral blood, taken in a trial of Ad26.COV2.S vaccine versus placebo. The receptors derive from a person aged 18-60 years who received the Ad26.COV2.S COVID-19 vaccine or a placebo.

V gene TRBV4-3 combines with J gene TRBJ2-5; D is perhaps TRBD1 or TRBD2 (5 bases each). Between the trimmed V and J ends, which lost 4 bases and 2 bases, there was a span of 14 bases. CDR1 is LGHNA, CDR2 YSLEER, per germline. The CDR3 has 15 amino acids. The CDR3 region has the DNA TGCGCCAGCAGCCGCGCAGGGACGGGGCAAGAGACCCAGTACTTC. As protein: CASSRAGTGQETQYF.

The genes are TRBV20-1 and TRBJ1-2; D call uncertain. The CDR3 loop spans 11 amino acids. V was pared by 3 bases and J by 3 bases, with 5 bases between. Per germline, CDR1 DFQATT and CDR2 SNEGSKA (reference sequence). The CDR3 loop reads CSASSHYGYTF. The CDR3 DNA sequence: TGCAGTGCTAGTTCGCACTATGGCTACACCTTC.

J is TRBJ1-4 and V is TRBV7-6; D possibly corresponds to TRBD1 (5 bases). The CDR3 has 14 amino acids. Trimming pared 2 bases from V and 7 bases from J, leaving 11 bases between. Germline-derived CDR1 and CDR2 are SGHVS and FNYEAQ. The CDR3 nucleotides read TGTGCCAGCAGCTTACCAGGGAGGAGTGAAAAACTGTTTTTT. Its protein product is CASSLPGRSEKLFF.

This chain links TRBV2 with TRBJ1-2, with 7 bases identical to TRBD1. Germline trimming cut 6 bases from V and 8 bases from J; bases unmatched to any gene: 9. CDR1 is SNHLY, CDR2 FYNNEI, per germline. The CDR3 totals 13 residues. The chain's CDR3 is CASSTDRNDGYTF. Here the CDR3 DNA reads TGTGCCAGCAGCACGGACAGGAACGACGGCTACACCTTC.

The genes are TRBV15 and TRBJ1-2, with D perhaps TRBD1 (5 bases). Germline-derived CDR1 and CDR2 are LNHNV and YYDKDF (reference sequence). The CDR3 spans 15 residues. Trimming pared 3 bases from V and 4 bases from J, leaving 15 bases between. The CDR3 bases are TGTGCCACCAGCAGCCACCCGGGACCTTCCTATGGCTACACCTTC. It yields the protein CATSSHPGPSYGYTF.

The V gene is TRBV27, the J gene TRBJ1-4, with D possibly TRBD1 on 5 matching bases. The CDR3 is 17 residues long. Per germline, CDR1 MNHEY and CDR2 SMNVEV (reference sequence). V lost 2 bases, J lost 5 bases, and 18 bases lay in between. CDR3 nucleotide sequence: TGTGCCAGCAGTTTAAGGCGGGGGGGAGAGCTGAATGAAAAACTGTTTTTT. Its translation is CASSLRRGGELNEKLFF.

The genes are TRBV29-1 and TRBJ1-2, with D uncertain. Trimming removed 3 bases at V and 5 bases at J, with 10 bases between. The CDR3 totals 12 residues. CDR1 is SQVTM and CDR2 is ANQGSEA in the germline V gene. The CDR3 nucleotides are TGCAGCGTTGAGGTACAGAGATATGGCTACACCTTC. Protein sequence: CSVEVQRYGYTF.

The J gene is TRBJ1-5, the V gene TRBV2; no firm D call. Trimming cost V 6 bases and J 1 base, with 10 bases left between them. This CDR3 region has 14 residues. The germline gives CDR1 SNHLY, CDR2 FYNNEI. CDR3 region: CASSPVMSNQPQHF. The CDR3 DNA reads as TGTGCCAGCAGCCCCGTGATGAGCAATCAGCCCCAGCATTTT.

The chain carries TRBV19 and TRBJ1-1; 8 nucleotides agree with TRBD1. J was trimmed by 0 bases and V by 4 bases; bases with no gene match: 10. CDR3 size: 17 residues. Germline CDR1 is LNHDA and CDR2 is SQIVND (reference sequence). CDR3 sequence (DNA): TGTGCCAGTAGTACCCGGTCGGGACAGGTCATGAACACTGAAGCTTTCTTT. Protein: CASSTRSGQVMNTEAFF.